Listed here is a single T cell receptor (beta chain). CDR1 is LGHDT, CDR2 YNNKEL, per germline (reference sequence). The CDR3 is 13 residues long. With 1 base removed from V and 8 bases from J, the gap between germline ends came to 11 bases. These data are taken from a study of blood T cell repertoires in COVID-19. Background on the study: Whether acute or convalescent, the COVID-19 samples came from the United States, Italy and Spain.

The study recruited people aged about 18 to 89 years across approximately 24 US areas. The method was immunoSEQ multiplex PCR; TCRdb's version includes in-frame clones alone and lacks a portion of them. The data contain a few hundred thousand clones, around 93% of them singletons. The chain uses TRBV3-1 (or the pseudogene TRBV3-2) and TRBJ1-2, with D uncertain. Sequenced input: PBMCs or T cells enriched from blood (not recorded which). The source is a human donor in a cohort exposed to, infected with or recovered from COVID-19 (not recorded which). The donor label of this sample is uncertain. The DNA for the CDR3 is TGTGCCAGCAGCCAAGGGCCCGCATGGGGCTACACCTTC. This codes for CASSQGPAWGYTF.